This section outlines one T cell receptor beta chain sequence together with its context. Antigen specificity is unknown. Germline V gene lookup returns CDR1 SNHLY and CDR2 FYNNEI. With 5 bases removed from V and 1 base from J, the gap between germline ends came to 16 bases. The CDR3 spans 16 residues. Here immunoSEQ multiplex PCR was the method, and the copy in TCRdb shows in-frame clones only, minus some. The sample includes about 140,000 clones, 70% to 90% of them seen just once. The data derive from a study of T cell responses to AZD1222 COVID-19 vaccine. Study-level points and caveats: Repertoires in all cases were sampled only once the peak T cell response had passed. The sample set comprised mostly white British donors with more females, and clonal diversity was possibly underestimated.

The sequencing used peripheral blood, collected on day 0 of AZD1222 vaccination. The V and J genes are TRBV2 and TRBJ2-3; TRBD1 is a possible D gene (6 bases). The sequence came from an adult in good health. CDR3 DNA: TGTGCCAGCAGTCTGAAGGACAGTGTGCGCACAGATACGCAGTATTTT. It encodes CASSLKDSVRTDTQYF.